This passage covers 22 T cell receptor beta chains from one sample sequenced in a study of OX40 agonist ivuxolimab in advanced cancers. Libraries were prepared by immunoSEQ multiplex PCR; TCRdb keeps only in-frame clonotypes and omits some of them. This table has about 50,000 clones, over 75% appearing once. The sample in question was CD4+ or CD8+ T cells sorted from blood, obtained in a trial of the OX40 agonist ivuxolimab. Receptors originate from an adult with an advanced solid tumor such as melanoma, head and neck, liver or kidney cancer.

The CDR3 DNA reads as TGTGCCAGCAGCCTACGACTAGCGGGGGAAGATACGCAGTATTTT. This encodes CASSLRLAGEDTQYF. This chain links TRBV13 with TRBJ2-3, with 12 bases aligning to TRBD2. This CDR3 region has 15 residues. V dropped 5 bases and J dropped 5; count of bases not matched to a gene: 5. Germline-derived CDR1 and CDR2 are PRHDT and FYEKMQ (reference sequence).

This clone has just one count. J is TRBJ1-3 and V is TRBV15, with a possible D match to TRBD1 (6 bases). CDR3 size: 18 residues. V dropped 4 bases and J dropped 0 bases, with 19 bases sitting between them. Germline CDR1 reads LNHNV; CDR2 reads YYDKDF (reference sequence). Here the CDR3 reads CATSKESRDISSGNTIYF. CDR3 nucleotides: TGTGCCACCAGCAAAGAGAGTAGGGACATAAGCTCTGGAAACACCATATATTTT.

V and J are TRBV6-1 and TRBJ1-3; D uncertain. CDR3 length: 13 amino acids. Per germline, CDR1 MNHNS and CDR2 SASEGT. V was cut by 4 bases and J by 4 bases, with 8 bases left in between. The CDR3 spells CASSVASGNTIYF. The CDR3 coding sequence is TGTGCCAGCAGTGTGGCCTCGGGAAACACCATATATTTT.

J is TRBJ2-7 and V is TRBV14, with D possibly matching TRBD2 (5 bases). Germline V gene lookup returns CDR1 SGHDN and CDR2 FVKESK. The CDR3 is made up of 13 amino acids. Trimming stripped 6 bases from V and 6 bases from J, with 15 bases between. CDR3 sequence reads: CASSVGLAVEQYF. The CDR3, as DNA: TGTGCCAGCAGTGTCGGACTGGCGGTCGAGCAGTACTTC.

The chain links TRBV5-1 to TRBJ1-5, with unresolved D. The length of the CDR3 is 15 residues. V lost 4 bases and J 0 bases, leaving 11 bases between the germline ends. Germline CDR1 SGHRS, CDR2 YFSETQ. DNA for the CDR3: TGCGCCAGCAGCCCCGGGCAGAATAGCAATCAGCCCCAGCATTTT. It yields the protein CASSPGQNSNQPQHF. Drawing the rest from reference TRBV5-1 and TRBJ1-5, the complete variable domain is KAGVTQTPRYLIKTRGQQVTLSCSPISGHRSVSWYQQTPGQGLQFLFEYFSETQRNKGNFPGRFSGRQFSNSRSEMNVSTLELGDSALYLCASSPGQNSNQPQHFGDGTRLSIL.

The V call is TRBV13, the J call TRBJ2-1, with TRBD2 matching over 11 bases. The CDR3 loop spans 16 amino acids. Unmatched junction bases numbered 4, after V lost 4 bases and J lost 2 bases. Germline V gives CDR1 PRHDT, CDR2 FYEKMQ (reference sequence). CDR3 residues: CASSSYSGRAYNEQFF. DNA of the CDR3: TGTGCCAGCAGCTCCTATAGCGGGAGGGCCTACAATGAGCAGTTCTTC.

The chain joins TRBV9 to TRBJ1-1, with D perhaps TRBD1 (6 bases). Trimming stripped 1 base from V and 2 bases from J, with 18 bases between. The CDR3 runs 17 residues. Germline assignment: CDR1 SGDLS and CDR2 YYNGEE. Here the CDR3 DNA reads TGTGCCAGCAGCGTAAGTCCAGCAGGGGCTCGTAACACTGAAGCTTTCTTT. It translates to CASSVSPAGARNTEAFF.

The V call is TRBV15, the J call TRBJ1-3, with TRBD1 identical over 7 bases. The V gene end was trimmed by 9 bases and the J gene end by 2 bases; junction bases not matched to a gene: 10. This CDR3 contains 15 residues. Germline loops: CDR1 LNHNV, CDR2 YYDKDF (reference sequence). The CDR3 coding sequence is TGTGCCACTCAAGGTGGAGGGGGCCCTGGAAACACCATATATTTT. Encoded protein: CATQGGGGPGNTIYF.

The J gene is TRBJ2-1, the V gene TRBV15; tentatively, D is TRBD2 (6 bases). Germline values: CDR1 LNHNV, CDR2 YYDKDF (reference sequence). Trimming shortened V by 5 bases and J by 6 bases, and 14 bases separated the two germline ends. The CDR3 spans 14 residues. Here the CDR3 reads CATSGGVWGNEQFF. CDR3 DNA: TGTGCCACCAGCGGCGGGGTGTGGGGCAATGAGCAGTTCTTC.

The rearrangement uses TRBV19 and TRBJ2-7; 9 bases map to TRBD2. The germline gives CDR1 LNHDA, CDR2 SQIVND (reference sequence). The CDR3 covers 16 residues. Trimming took 7 bases from V and 3 from J; bases not matched to a gene: 13. CDR3 protein: CASTNSGSLWFYEQYF. Here the CDR3 DNA reads TGTGCCAGTACTAATAGCGGGAGCCTTTGGTTCTACGAGCAGTACTTC.

The chain is built from TRBV11-2 and TRBJ2-3, with TRBD2 matching 9 bases. Germline assignment: CDR1 SGHAT and CDR2 FQNNGV. The CDR3 runs 16 residues. J lost 3 bases, V lost 6 bases, and 10 bases had no gene match. For the CDR3, the DNA is TGTGCCAGCAGGTCTTTAGCGGGAGAAAATACAGATACGCAGTATTTT. Translating it yields CASRSLAGENTDTQYF.

This clone has a single count. The J gene is TRBJ2-3, the V gene TRBV28; TRBD2 is a possible D gene (5 bases). V was cut by 5 bases and J by 0 bases, with 9 bases left in between. CDR3 size: 14 residues. Germline V gene sequence: CDR1 MDHEN, CDR2 SYDVKM. In nucleotides, the CDR3 is TGTGCCAGCAGTGCCCCTAGCAGCACAGATACGCAGTATTTT. Translation gives CASSAPSSTDTQYF.

The chain combines TRBV5-1 with TRBJ2-3, with a weak D call TRBD1 (7 bases). The CDR3 has 17 amino acids. CDR1 and CDR2 (germline): SGHRS, YFSETQ. Trimming left V 4 bases short and J 2 bases short, with 20 bases between. The CDR3: CASSGGWRGPNTDTQYF. The CDR3 DNA is TGCGCCAGCAGCGGGGGTTGGAGGGGGCCTAACACAGATACGCAGTATTTT.

V gene TRBV10-3 combines with J gene TRBJ2-1; D not resolved. Deletions cut 6 bases from V and 8 bases from J, with 17 bases between. The CDR3 runs 14 residues. Per the germline V gene, CDR1 is ENHRY and CDR2 is SYGVKD. The CDR3 protein is CAIRPSPHLDEQFF. CDR3 bases: TGTGCCATCAGACCTAGTCCCCATCTCGATGAGCAGTTCTTC.

V is TRBV19 and J is TRBJ2-2; D is uncertain. V dropped 2 bases and J dropped 2 bases, with 6 bases sitting between them. The V gene's germline CDR1 is LNHDA and CDR2 SQIVND (reference sequence). The CDR3 is made up of 14 amino acids. The CDR3 sequence: CASSIKQNTGELFF. The DNA of the CDR3 is TGTGCCAGTAGTATAAAACAAAACACCGGGGAGCTGTTTTTT.

The chain is built from TRBV5-4 and TRBJ2-7; 12 bases map to TRBD2. The CDR3 covers 15 residues. CDR1 is SGHNT, CDR2 YYREEE, per germline (reference sequence). V shed 3 bases, J shed 6 bases, and the junction held 7 bases outside the gene matches. The CDR3 sequence: CASSSRLAGAGEQYF. In DNA form, the CDR3 reads TGTGCCAGCAGCTCCCGACTAGCGGGAGCTGGCGAGCAGTACTTC.

V gene TRBV27 combines with J gene TRBJ2-2; no clear D gene. The CDR3 runs to 12 residues. V lost 6 bases, J lost 7 bases, and 9 bases lay in between. Germline CDR1 MNHEY, CDR2 SMNVEV (reference sequence). The CDR3: CASSRQGGELFF. CDR3 DNA sequence: TGTGCCAGCAGCCGTCAAGGCGGGGAGCTGTTTTTT.

The chain combines TRBV6-6 with TRBJ2-7, with D hard to call. CDR1 and CDR2 from the germline V gene are MNHNY and SVGAGI (reference sequence). There are 15 residues in the CDR3. V was cut by 5 bases and J by 0 bases, with 14 bases left in between. The DNA of the CDR3 is TGTGCCAGCAGTCCAGCCCGTGGGTTCTCCTACGAGCAGTACTTC. This translates into CASSPARGFSYEQYF.

The rearrangement joins TRBV9 to TRBJ2-3; 14 bases are a match to TRBD2. The CDR3 loop spans 15 amino acids. Germline V gene sequence: CDR1 SGDLS, CDR2 YYNGEE. V lost 3 bases, J lost 6 bases, and 3 bases stayed unmatched. CDR3 DNA: TGTGCCAGCAGCGCGGGACTAGCGGGAGACGATACGCAGTATTTT. Translating it yields CASSAGLAGDDTQYF.

V and J are TRBV14 and TRBJ2-5; 8 bases fit TRBD2. CDR3 length equals 17 residues. Germline assignment: CDR1 SGHDN and CDR2 FVKESK. V shed 4 bases and J 2 bases; nucleotides not matched to a gene: 12. CDR3 DNA sequence: TGTGCCAGCAGCCCACGACCAAGGACTAGCCGGCAAGAGACCCAGTACTTC. This gives the protein CASSPRPRTSRQETQYF.

The chain carries TRBV4-2 and TRBJ2-1; 13 nucleotides align to TRBD2. V gave up 2 bases and J gave up 6 bases; unmatched junction bases: 16. CDR1 is LGHNA and CDR2 is YNFKEQ in the germline V gene. The CDR3 totals 20 residues. The CDR3 region has the DNA TGTGCCAGCAGCCAAATCCGGGGGACTAGCGGGACCCGGGTGGGCAATGAGCAGTTCTTC. Translated: CASSQIRGTSGTRVGNEQFF.

This clone turned up a few times. The chain carries TRBV10-1 and TRBJ1-5; 7 nucleotides agree with TRBD1. The trim removed 3 bases at V and 4 bases at J, leaving 0 bases unmatched. The CDR3 loop spans 13 amino acids. Germline values: CDR1 WNHNN, CDR2 SYGVQD (reference sequence). CDR3 sequence (DNA): TGCGCCAGCAGTGACAGGGGGAATCAGCCCCAGCATTTT. This gives the protein CASSDRGNQPQHF.